This T cell receptor beta chain was identified during a study of cytomegalovirus exposure and HLA in healthy donors. Study summary: Findings of an earlier analysis included over 95 million unique TCR beta sequences from roughly 180 million T cells. Study conclusions and caveats: Many donors shared some public TCRs, even though most TCR sequences were rare. In a later analysis, at a false discovery rate of 0.05, fewer than 20,000 TCR beta sequences matched HLA alleles. A list of 164 TCR beta chains associated with cytomegalovirus was given.

The germline V gene has CDR1 SGHTA and CDR2 FQGTGA. Trimming cost V 5 bases and J 7 bases; bases outside gene matches: 7. This CDR3 contains 13 residues. Concerning this clone: Its antigen is currently unknown.

The PCR employed 60 Vbeta primers together with 13 Jbeta primers. Clones were read by immunoSEQ multiplex PCR, and TCRdb kept only the in-frame ones, dropping some. The sample has roughly 230,000 clones, around 80% seen once. This sequence originates from a boy aged 5-17 years in good health and CMV-seronegative. The chain joins TRBV7-3 to TRBJ2-7; TRBD1 agrees at 8 bases. Sequencing was performed on PBMCs. This CDR3 is CASSPQGDGEQYF. In DNA, the CDR3 is TGTGCCAGCAGCCCACAGGGGGATGGGGAGCAGTACTTC.